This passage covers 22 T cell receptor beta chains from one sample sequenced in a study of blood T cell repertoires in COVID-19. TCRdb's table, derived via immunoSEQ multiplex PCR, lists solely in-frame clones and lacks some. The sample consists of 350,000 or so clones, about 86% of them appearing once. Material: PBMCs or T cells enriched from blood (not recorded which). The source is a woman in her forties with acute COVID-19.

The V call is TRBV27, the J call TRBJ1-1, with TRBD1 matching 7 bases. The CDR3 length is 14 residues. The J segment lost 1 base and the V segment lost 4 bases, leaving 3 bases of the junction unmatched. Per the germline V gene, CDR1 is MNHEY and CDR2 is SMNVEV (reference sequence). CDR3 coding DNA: TGTGCCAGCAGTTACCGACAGGGGAACACTGAAGCTTTCTTT. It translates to CASSYRQGNTEAFF.

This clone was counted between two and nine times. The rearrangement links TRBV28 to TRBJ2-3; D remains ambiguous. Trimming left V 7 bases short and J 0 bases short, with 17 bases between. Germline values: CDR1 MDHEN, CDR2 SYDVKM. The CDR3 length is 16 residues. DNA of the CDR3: TGTGCCAGCACCCTATTAGCCGGGTCAAGCACAGATACGCAGTATTTT. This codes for CASTLLAGSSTDTQYF.

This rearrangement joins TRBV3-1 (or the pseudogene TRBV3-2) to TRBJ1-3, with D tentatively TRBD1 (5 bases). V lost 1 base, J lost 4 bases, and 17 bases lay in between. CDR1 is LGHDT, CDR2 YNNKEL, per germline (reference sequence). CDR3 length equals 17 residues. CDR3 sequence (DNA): TGTGCCAGCAGCCAAGTGTCCATAGGGGATTCAGGAAACACCATATATTTT. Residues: CASSQVSIGDSGNTIYF.

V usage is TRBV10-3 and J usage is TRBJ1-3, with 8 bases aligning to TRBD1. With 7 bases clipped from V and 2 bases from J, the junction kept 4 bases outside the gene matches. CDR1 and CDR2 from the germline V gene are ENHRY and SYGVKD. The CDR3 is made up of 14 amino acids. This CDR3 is CAITPDRAGNTIYF. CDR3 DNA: TGTGCCATCACCCCGGACAGGGCTGGAAACACCATATATTTT.

Here the CDR3 DNA reads TGCGCCAGCAGCCAAGATGGGGCAGGGGGTCTAAATTCACCCCTCCACTTT. Translation gives CASSQDGAGGLNSPLHF. This chain joins TRBV4-1 and TRBJ1-6, with 7 bases that match TRBD1. The CDR3 is 17 amino acids. V lost 0 bases, J lost 7 bases, and 9 bases stayed unmatched. Per the germline V gene, CDR1 is MGHRA and CDR2 is YSYEKL.

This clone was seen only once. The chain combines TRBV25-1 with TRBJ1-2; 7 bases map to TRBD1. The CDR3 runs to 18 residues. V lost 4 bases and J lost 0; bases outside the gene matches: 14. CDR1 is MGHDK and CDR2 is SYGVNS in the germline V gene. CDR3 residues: CASSGHRGTERANYGYTF. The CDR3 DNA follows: TGTGCCAGCAGTGGACACAGGGGAACGGAACGGGCTAACTATGGCTACACCTTC.

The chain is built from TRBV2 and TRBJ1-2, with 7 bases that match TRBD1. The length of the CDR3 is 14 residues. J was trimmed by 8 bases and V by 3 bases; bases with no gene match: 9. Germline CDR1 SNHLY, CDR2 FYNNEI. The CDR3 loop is CASSDSGGGGGYTF. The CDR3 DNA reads TGTGCCAGCAGTGATTCAGGGGGAGGCGGAGGCTACACCTTC.

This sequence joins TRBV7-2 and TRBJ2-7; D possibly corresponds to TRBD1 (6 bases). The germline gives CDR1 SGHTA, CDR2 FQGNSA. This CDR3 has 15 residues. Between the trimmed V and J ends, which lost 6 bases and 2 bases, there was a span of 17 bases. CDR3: CASRYRDTGTYEQYF. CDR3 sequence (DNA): TGTGCCAGCAGATATAGGGACACGGGGACCTACGAGCAGTACTTC. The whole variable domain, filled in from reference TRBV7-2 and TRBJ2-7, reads GAGVSQSPSNKVTEKGKDVELRCDPISGHTALYWYRQSLGQGLEFLIYFQGNSAPDKSGLPSDRFSAERTGGSVSTLTIQRTQQEDSAVYLCASRYRDTGTYEQYFGPGTRLTVT.

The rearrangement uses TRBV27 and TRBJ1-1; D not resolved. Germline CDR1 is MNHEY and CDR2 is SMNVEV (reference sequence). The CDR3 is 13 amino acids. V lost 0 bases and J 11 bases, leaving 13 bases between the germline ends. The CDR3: CASSLSGGRMAFF. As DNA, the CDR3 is TGTGCCAGCAGTTTATCGGGAGGGCGCATGGCTTTCTTT.

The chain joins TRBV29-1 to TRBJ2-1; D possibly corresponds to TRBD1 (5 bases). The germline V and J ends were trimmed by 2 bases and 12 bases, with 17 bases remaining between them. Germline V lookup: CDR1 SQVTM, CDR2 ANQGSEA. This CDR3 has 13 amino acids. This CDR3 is CSVEKQAGRGQFF. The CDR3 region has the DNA TGCAGCGTTGAAAAACAGGCAGGTCGCGGGCAGTTCTTC.

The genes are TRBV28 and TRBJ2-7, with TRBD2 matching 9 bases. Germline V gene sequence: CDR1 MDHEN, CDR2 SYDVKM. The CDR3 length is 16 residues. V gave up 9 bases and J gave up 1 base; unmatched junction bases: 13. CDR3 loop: CASIRDLAGGSYEQYF. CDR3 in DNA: TGTGCCAGTATTCGGGACCTTGCGGGAGGGTCCTACGAGCAGTACTTC.

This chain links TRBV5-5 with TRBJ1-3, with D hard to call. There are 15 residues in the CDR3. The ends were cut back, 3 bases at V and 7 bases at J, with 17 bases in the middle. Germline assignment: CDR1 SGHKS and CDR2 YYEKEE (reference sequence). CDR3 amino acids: CASSSNAGIGNTIYF. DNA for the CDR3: TGTGCCAGCAGCTCGAACGCCGGTATCGGGAACACCATATATTTT.

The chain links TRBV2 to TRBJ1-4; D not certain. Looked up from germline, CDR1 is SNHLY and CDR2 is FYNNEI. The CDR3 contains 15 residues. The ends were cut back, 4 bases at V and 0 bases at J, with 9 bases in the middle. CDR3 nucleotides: TGTGCCAGCAGTGGAGCTGCAGCAACTAATGAAAAACTGTTTTTT. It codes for CASSGAAATNEKLFF. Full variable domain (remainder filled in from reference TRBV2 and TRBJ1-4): EPEVTQTPSHQVTQMGQEVILRCVPISNHLYFYWYRQILGQKVEFLVSFYNNEISEKSEIFDDQFSVERPDGSNFTLKIRSTKLEDSAMYFCASSGAAATNEKLFFGSGTQLSVL.

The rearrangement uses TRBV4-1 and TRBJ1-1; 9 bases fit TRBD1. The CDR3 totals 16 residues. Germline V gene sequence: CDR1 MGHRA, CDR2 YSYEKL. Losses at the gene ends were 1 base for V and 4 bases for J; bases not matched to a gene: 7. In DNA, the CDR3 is TGCGCCAGCAGCCAAGCCCCAGACAGGGGGGGCACTGAAGCTTTCTTT. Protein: CASSQAPDRGGTEAFF.

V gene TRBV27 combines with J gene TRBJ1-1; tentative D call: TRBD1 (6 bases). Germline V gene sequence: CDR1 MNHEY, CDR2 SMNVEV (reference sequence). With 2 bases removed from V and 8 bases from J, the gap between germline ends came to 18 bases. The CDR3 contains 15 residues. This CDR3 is CASSLAWEGVGEAFF. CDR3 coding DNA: TGTGCCAGCAGTTTAGCGTGGGAGGGGGTGGGGGAAGCTTTCTTT.

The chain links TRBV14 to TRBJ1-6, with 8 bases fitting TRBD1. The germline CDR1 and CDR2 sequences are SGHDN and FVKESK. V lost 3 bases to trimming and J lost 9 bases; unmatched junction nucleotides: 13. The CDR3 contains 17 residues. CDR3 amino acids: CASSQGDRPLGTSPLHF. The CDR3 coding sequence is TGTGCCAGCAGCCAGGGGGACAGGCCTTTGGGGACTTCACCCCTCCACTTT.

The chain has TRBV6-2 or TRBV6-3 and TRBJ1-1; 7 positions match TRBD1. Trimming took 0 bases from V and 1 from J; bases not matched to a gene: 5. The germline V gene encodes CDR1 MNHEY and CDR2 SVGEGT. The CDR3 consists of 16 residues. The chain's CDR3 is CASSYSVNRGNTEAFF. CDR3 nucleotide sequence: TGTGCCAGCAGTTACTCGGTTAACAGGGGGAACACTGAAGCTTTCTTT.

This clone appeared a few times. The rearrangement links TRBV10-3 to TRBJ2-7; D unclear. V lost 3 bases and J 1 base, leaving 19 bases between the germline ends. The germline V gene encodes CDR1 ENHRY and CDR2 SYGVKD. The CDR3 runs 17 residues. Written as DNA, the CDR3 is TGTGCCATCAGTGACCCTGCGGCGTCGGTTGATTCCTACGAGCAGTACTTC. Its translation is CAISDPAASVDSYEQYF.

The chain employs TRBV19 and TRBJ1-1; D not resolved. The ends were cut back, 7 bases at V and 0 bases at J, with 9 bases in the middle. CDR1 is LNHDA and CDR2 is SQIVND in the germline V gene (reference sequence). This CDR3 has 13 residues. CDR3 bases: TGTGCCAGTAAGTTAGAGATGAACACTGAAGCTTTCTTT. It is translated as CASKLEMNTEAFF.

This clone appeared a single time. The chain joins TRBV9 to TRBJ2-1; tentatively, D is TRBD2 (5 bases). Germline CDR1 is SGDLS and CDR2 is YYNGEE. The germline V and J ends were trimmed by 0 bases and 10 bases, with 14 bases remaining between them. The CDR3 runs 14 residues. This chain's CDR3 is CASSVGGLPREQFF. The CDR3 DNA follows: TGTGCCAGCAGCGTAGGTGGACTCCCAAGGGAGCAGTTCTTC.

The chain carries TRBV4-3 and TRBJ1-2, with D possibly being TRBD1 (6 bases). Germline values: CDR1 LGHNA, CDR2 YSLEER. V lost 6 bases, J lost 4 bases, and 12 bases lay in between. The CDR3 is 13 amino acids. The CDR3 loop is CASRQQGTYGYTF. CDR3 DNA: TGCGCCAGCAGGCAACAGGGTACCTATGGCTACACCTTC.

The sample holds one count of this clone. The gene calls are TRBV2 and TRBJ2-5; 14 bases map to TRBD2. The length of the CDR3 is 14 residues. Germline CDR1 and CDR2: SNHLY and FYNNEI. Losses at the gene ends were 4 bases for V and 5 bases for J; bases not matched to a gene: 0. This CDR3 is CASSGLAGGETQYF. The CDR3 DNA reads TGTGCCAGCAGTGGACTAGCGGGAGGGGAGACCCAGTACTTC.